The rows below give T cell receptor beta chains drawn from one sample of a study of cytomegalovirus exposure and HLA in healthy donors. Profiled with immunoSEQ multiplex PCR; TCRdb holds only in-frame clones, not every one. The sample lists about 110,000 clones, approximately 87% occurring once. Sequences were obtained from PBMCs. The origin of the receptors is a woman aged 30 to 39 in good health and CMV-seropositive. The CDR3 runs from the conserved cysteine through the conserved F or W. A D gene is named only where the DNA matches it firmly. A row's size may be missing; if present it is once, few, many or a size class.

CDR3: CASFTSGGPGTQYF
DNA: TGTGCCAGCTTCACTAGCGGGGGGCCGGGGACCCAGTACTTC
D: TRBD2
J: TRBJ2-5
size: NA
V: TRBV5-4

CDR3: CASSPGVAGVNEQFF
DNA: TGTGCCAGCAGCCCCGGGGTAGCGGGAGTTAATGAGCAGTTCTTC
D: TRBD2
J: TRBJ2-1
size: NA
V: TRBV9

CDR3: CATSRDLGGTEAFF
DNA: TGTGCCACCAGCAGAGATCTTGGGGGGACTGAAGCTTTCTTT
D: NA
J: TRBJ1-1
size: NA
V: TRBV15

CDR3: CASSLRVGGGNQPQHF
DNA: TGTGCCAGTAGTCTCAGGGTGGGGGGAGGCAATCAGCCCCAGCATTTT
D: NA
J: TRBJ1-5
size: once
V: TRBV19

CDR3: CASSRQSKNTEAFF
DNA: TGTGCCAGCAGCCGACAGAGCAAGAACACTGAAGCTTTCTTT
D: NA
J: TRBJ1-1
size: once
V: TRBV5-4

CDR3: CASSEVRARSSGNTIYF
DNA: TGTGCCAGCAGTGAAGTGAGGGCAAGAAGCTCTGGAAACACCATATATTTT
D: NA
J: TRBJ1-3
size: NA
V: TRBV6-1

CDR3: CASSPFRGGSSYNEQFF
DNA: TGTGCCAGCAGCCCATTCCGCGGGGGGAGCTCCTACAATGAGCAGTTCTTC
D: TRBD2
J: TRBJ2-1
size: NA
V: TRBV5-4

CDR3: CASSPEPGLSSGNTIYF
DNA: TGTGCCAGCAGCCCGGAACCAGGGCTATCCTCTGGAAACACCATATATTTT
D: NA
J: TRBJ1-3
size: NA
V: TRBV5-4

CDR3: CASSLTGNTEAFF
DNA: TGTGCCAGCAGCTTGACAGGGAACACTGAAGCTTTCTTT
D: NA
J: TRBJ1-1
size: once
V: TRBV5-4

CDR3: CASSERGEGSDEQYF
DNA: TGTGCCAGCAGTGAACGTGGGGAGGGTTCCGACGAGCAGTACTTC
D: TRBD2
J: TRBJ2-7
size: NA
V: TRBV6-1

CDR3: CASSTRQGTSHNEQFF
DNA: TGTGCCAGCAGTACCAGACAGGGGACTAGCCACAATGAGCAGTTCTTC
D: NA
J: TRBJ2-1
size: NA
V: TRBV28

CDR3: CASSPSGGAGKTQYF
DNA: TGTGCCAGCTCACCCAGCGGGGGGGCCGGAAAGACCCAGTACTTC
D: TRBD2
J: TRBJ2-5
size: NA
V: TRBV18